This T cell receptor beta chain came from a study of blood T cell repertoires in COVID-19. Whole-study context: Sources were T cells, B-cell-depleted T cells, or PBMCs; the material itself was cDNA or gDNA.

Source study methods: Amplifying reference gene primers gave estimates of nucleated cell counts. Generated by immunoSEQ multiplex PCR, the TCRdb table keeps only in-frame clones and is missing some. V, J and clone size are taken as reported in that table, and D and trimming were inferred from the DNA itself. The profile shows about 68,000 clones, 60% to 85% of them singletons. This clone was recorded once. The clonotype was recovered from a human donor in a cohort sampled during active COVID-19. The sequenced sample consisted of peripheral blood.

The CDR3 reads CASSSGQGATGELFF. The CDR3 bases are TGTGCCAGCAGTTCCGGACAGGGCGCCACCGGGGAGCTGTTTTTT. The V gene is TRBV28, the J gene TRBJ2-2; 8 bases map to TRBD1. CDR1 and CDR2 (germline): MDHEN, SYDVKM. This CDR3 region has 15 residues. Unmatched junction bases numbered 5, after V lost 4 bases and J lost 4 bases.